The text below deals with one T cell receptor beta chain. Its antigen is as yet unknown. This specimen comes from a study of cytomegalovirus exposure and HLA in healthy donors. General study findings and limits: The CMV antigen specificity of a few CMV-associated chains was confirmed through in vitro analysis. There were some public TCRs occurring in many donors, but most TCR sequences were rare. Cytomegalovirus status was reportedly diagnosed by the classifier with high sensitivity and specificity.

The method was immunoSEQ multiplex PCR; TCRdb's version includes in-frame clones alone and lacks a portion of them. The data show about 120,000 clones, 88% seen once. The sequencing input was PBMCs. The clonotype originates from a woman aged 18-29 years in good health and CMV-seropositive.

The chain's CDR3 is CASSAYIVADTQYF. The CDR3 DNA sequence: TGTGCCAGCAGCGCGTATATTGTTGCAGATACGCAGTATTTT. This chain connects TRBV9 to TRBJ2-3, with unresolved D. CDR3 length equals 14 residues. V was shortened by 3 bases and J by 4 bases, with 12 bases between the two germline ends. CDR1 and CDR2 (germline): SGDLS, YYNGEE. Together with reference TRBV9 and TRBJ2-3, the CDR3 gives the full variable domain: DSGVTQTPKHLITATGQRVTLRCSPRSGDLSVYWYQQSLDQGLQFLIQYYNGEERAKGNILERFSAQQFPDLHSELNLSSLELGDSALYFCASSAYIVADTQYFGPGTRLTVL.